This paragraph reports one T cell receptor (beta chain). The data derive from a study of control samples from healthy donors and cancer patients. The CDR3 is made up of 17 amino acids. Per the germline V gene, CDR1 is MNHEY and CDR2 is SMNVEV (reference sequence). Between the trimmed V and J ends, which lost 4 bases and 6 bases, there was a span of 22 bases. The table came from immunoSEQ multiplex PCR; TCRdb's copy has only in-frame clones and leaves some out. The repertoire holds some 140,000 clones, 80% to 90% seen once, with roughly 10% in the top ten. Source material: blood. The TCR originated in a woman under 40 in good health. J is TRBJ1-5 and V is TRBV27; TRBD1 is a possible D gene (6 bases). CDR3 amino acids: CASSSLLQGGDRQPQHF. CDR3 nucleotide sequence: TGTGCCAGCAGTTCATTACTACAGGGTGGGGATCGTCAGCCCCAGCATTTT.